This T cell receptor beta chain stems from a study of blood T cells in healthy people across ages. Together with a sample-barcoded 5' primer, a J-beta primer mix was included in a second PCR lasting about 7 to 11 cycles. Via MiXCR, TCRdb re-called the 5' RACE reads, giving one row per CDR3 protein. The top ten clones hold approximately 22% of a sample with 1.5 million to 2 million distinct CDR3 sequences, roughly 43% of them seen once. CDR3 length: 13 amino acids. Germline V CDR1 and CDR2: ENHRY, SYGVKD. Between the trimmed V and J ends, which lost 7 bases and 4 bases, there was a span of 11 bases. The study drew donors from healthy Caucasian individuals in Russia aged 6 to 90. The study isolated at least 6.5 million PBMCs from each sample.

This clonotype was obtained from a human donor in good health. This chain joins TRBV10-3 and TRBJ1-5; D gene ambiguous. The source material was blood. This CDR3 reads CAITRDPNQPQHF. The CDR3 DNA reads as TGTGCCATCACAAGGGATCCTAATCAGCCCCAGCATTTT.